This T cell receptor (beta chain) was sequenced during a study of blood T cell repertoires in COVID-19. Profiling relied on immunoSEQ multiplex PCR, and the TCRdb table lists in-frame clones only, not all of them. In the table there are around 280,000 clones, approximately 83% of which are singletons. CDR3 length equals 14 residues. Trimming removed 5 bases from V and 0 bases from J, with 9 bases in between. CDR1 is SEHNR, CDR2 FQNEAQ, per germline (reference sequence). Sequences were obtained from peripheral blood. This receptor was obtained from a woman under 40 who had recovered from COVID-19. The chain combines TRBV7-9 with TRBJ2-3; D uncertain. The CDR3 loop is CASSPKTSTDTQYF. The DNA of the CDR3 is TGTGCCAGCAGCCCAAAGACTAGCACAGATACGCAGTATTTT.